Below, 31 T cell receptor beta chains from the same sample are listed, as sequenced in a study of shared clonotypes between healthy human individuals. This table comes from immunoSEQ multiplex PCR, and its TCRdb copy is limited to in-frame clones, with some not included. Counted here are a few million clones, about 94% occurring once; the ten biggest clones make up about 0.13%. The sample comprised naive CD4+ T cells sorted from blood. The sample's subset: CD45RA+ positively selected. The origin of the receptors is a man aged 18 to 35 in good health.

The chain carries TRBV13 and TRBJ2-7, with D possibly being TRBD2 (5 bases). CDR3 length: 13 amino acids. Germline V gives CDR1 PRHDT, CDR2 FYEKMQ (reference sequence). Trimming removed 6 bases at V and 6 bases at J, with 15 bases between. DNA for the CDR3: TGTGCCAGCAGACCTCATGGACTCCCCGAGCAGTACTTC. The encoded protein is CASRPHGLPEQYF.

This chain links TRBV5-4 with TRBJ1-3, with D possibly matching TRBD1 (5 bases). Germline V gene data show CDR1 as SGHNT and CDR2 as YYREEE (reference sequence). Trimming took off 0 bases at V and 0 bases at J, with 13 bases between the two ends. The CDR3 runs 17 residues. CDR3 bases: TGTGCCAGCAGCTTGGCCCCCCAGGGTTACTCTGGAAACACCATATATTTT. It codes for CASSLAPQGYSGNTIYF.

This clone was detected only a few times. This chain uses TRBV9 with TRBJ1-1, with D perhaps TRBD1 (6 bases). The V and J ends lost 3 bases and 6 bases respectively, with 15 bases between them. The germline V gene encodes CDR1 SGDLS and CDR2 YYNGEE. This CDR3 contains 14 residues. CDR3 coding DNA: TGTGCCAGCAGCGCATTACAGGGTGACGCTGAAGCTTTCTTT. Translation gives CASSALQGDAEAFF.

This chain uses TRBV25-1 with TRBJ1-5; D uncertain. The V gene's germline CDR1 is MGHDK and CDR2 SYGVNS. V lost 5 bases and J 4 bases, leaving 12 bases between the germline ends. The CDR3 runs 14 residues. CDR3 loop: CASSTLDGNQPQHF. DNA of the CDR3: TGTGCCAGCAGTACCTTAGATGGAAATCAGCCCCAGCATTTT.

The rearrangement joins TRBV5-6 to TRBJ1-3; D is unresolved. Per germline, CDR1 SGHDT and CDR2 YYEEEE. The CDR3 has 16 amino acids. Trimming removed 0 bases from V and 0 bases from J, with 10 bases in between. This CDR3 reads CASSLEAPFSGNTIYF. DNA for the CDR3: TGTGCCAGCAGCTTGGAAGCGCCCTTCTCTGGAAACACCATATATTTT.

The chain uses TRBV7-9 and TRBJ2-1, with D hard to call. The CDR3 runs 14 residues. Trimming took off 2 bases at V and 6 bases at J, with 11 bases between the two ends. Looked up from germline, CDR1 is SEHNR and CDR2 is FQNEAQ (reference sequence). CDR3 residues: CASSLTGFINEQFF. Written as DNA, the CDR3 is TGTGCCAGCAGCTTAACCGGGTTTATCAATGAGCAGTTCTTC.

This chain uses TRBV2 with TRBJ2-3; TRBD1 matches at 10 bases. With 4 bases clipped from V and 5 bases from J, the junction kept 3 bases outside the gene matches. The CDR3 consists of 14 residues. CDR1 and CDR2 (germline): SNHLY, FYNNEI. CDR3 sequence (DNA): TGTGCCAGCAGTGGACAGGGGGCTGTAGATACGCAGTATTTT. This translates into CASSGQGAVDTQYF.

The chain joins TRBV27 to TRBJ2-3; D gene unclear. This CDR3 region has 14 residues. V was cut by 2 bases and J by 6 bases, with 12 bases left in between. In germline, CDR1 is MNHEY, CDR2 SMNVEV (reference sequence). CDR3 nucleotides: TGTGCCAGCAGTTTACGGTCCGGCCCCGATACGCAGTATTTT. Amino acid sequence: CASSLRSGPDTQYF.

The chain's CDR3 is CASTVRGTPNEKLFF. Written as DNA, the CDR3 is TGTGCCAGCACCGTACGCGGGACCCCTAATGAAAAACTGTTTTTT. The chain employs TRBV2 and TRBJ1-4, with TRBD1 as a possible D gene (5 bases). Germline loops: CDR1 SNHLY, CDR2 FYNNEI. The CDR3 sequence is 15 residues long. V dropped 7 bases and J dropped 3 bases, with 15 bases sitting between them.

The gene calls are TRBV2 and TRBJ1-1; no definite D call. CDR1 is SNHLY and CDR2 is FYNNEI in the germline V gene. The CDR3 covers 15 residues. V was pared by 3 bases and J by 6 bases, with 17 bases between. The CDR3 here is CASSDSTDRGAEAFF. The CDR3 nucleotides read TGTGCCAGCAGTGATTCCACAGACCGGGGAGCTGAAGCTTTCTTT.

The V gene is TRBV14, the J gene TRBJ2-7; TRBD1 matches at 10 bases. After removal of 4 bases from V and 6 bases from J, the junction contained 12 bases not matched to a gene. Germline V CDR1 and CDR2: SGHDN, FVKESK. This CDR3 has 16 residues. The CDR3 DNA is TGTGCCAGCAGCCCCTTTTCGGGACAGGGGTTGGGCGAGCAGTACTTC. Translation: CASSPFSGQGLGEQYF.

This chain links TRBV11-2 with TRBJ1-4; 7 bases map to TRBD1. Germline CDR1 reads SGHAT; CDR2 reads FQNNGV. The CDR3 runs 14 residues. J lost 4 bases, V lost 6 bases, and 5 bases had no gene match. CDR3 coding DNA: TGTGCCAGCAGTAGTCAGGGGGTTAATGAAAAACTGTTTTTT. Protein product: CASSSQGVNEKLFF. The full variable domain, completed using reference TRBV11-2 and TRBJ1-4, is EAGVAQSPRYKIIEKRQSVAFWCNPISGHATLYWYQQILGQGPKLLIQFQNNGVVDDSQLPKDRFSAERLKGVDSTLKIQPAKLEDSAVYLCASSSQGVNEKLFFGSGTQLSVL.

This chain connects TRBV4-3 to TRBJ1-4; D gene ambiguous. Between the trimmed V and J ends, which lost 4 bases and 0 bases, there was a span of 12 bases. This CDR3 has 16 residues. In germline, CDR1 is LGHNA, CDR2 YSLEER. CDR3 sequence (DNA): TGCGCCAGCAGCCGTTTCTCTCCGGCAACTAATGAAAAACTGTTTTTT. Translated, it gives CASSRFSPATNEKLFF.

The gene calls are TRBV4-1 and TRBJ1-2; the match to TRBD1 covers 7 bases. In germline, CDR1 is MGHRA, CDR2 YSYEKL. V lost 4 bases, J lost 8 bases, and 10 bases stayed unmatched. The CDR3 is 14 residues long. The CDR3 spells CASSPRGTVIGYTF. CDR3 bases: TGCGCCAGCAGCCCCAGGGGGACAGTTATAGGCTACACCTTC.

The chain has TRBV2 and TRBJ2-7; D perhaps matches TRBD2 (5 bases). The CDR3 consists of 15 residues. The germline V gene has CDR1 SNHLY and CDR2 FYNNEI. With 7 bases removed from V and 3 bases from J, the gap between germline ends came to 19 bases. The CDR3 nucleotides are TGTGCCAGCACCTCAATCGGCCCCCGGGGCTACGAGCAGTACTTC. It is translated as CASTSIGPRGYEQYF.

This clone was seen a few times. This chain uses TRBV19 with TRBJ1-1; D is perhaps TRBD1 (6 bases). CDR3 length equals 12 residues. Germline V gene data show CDR1 as LNHDA and CDR2 as SQIVND (reference sequence). Trimming removed 9 bases at V and 1 base at J, with 9 bases between. The CDR3 protein is CASGQQNTEAFF. In DNA form, the CDR3 reads TGTGCCAGCGGACAGCAGAACACTGAAGCTTTCTTT.

The chain recombines TRBV7-3 with TRBJ1-1, with D perhaps matching TRBD1 (5 bases). The CDR3 runs to 16 residues. V lost 2 bases and J 0 bases, leaving 13 bases between the germline ends. The V gene's germline CDR1 is SGHTA and CDR2 FQGTGA. This chain's CDR3 is CASSLGSGTVNTEAFF. In DNA, the CDR3 is TGTGCCAGCAGCTTAGGTTCGGGGACGGTGAACACTGAAGCTTTCTTT. Full variable domain (remainder filled in from reference TRBV7-3 and TRBJ1-1): GAGVSQTPSNKVTEKGKYVELRCDPISGHTALYWYRQSLGQGPEFLIYFQGTGAADDSGLPNDRFFAVRPEGSVSTLKIQRTERGDSAVYLCASSLGSGTVNTEAFFGQGTRLTVV.

The chain recombines TRBV30 with TRBJ1-1; D ambiguous. The CDR3 has 13 amino acids. Germline assignment: CDR1 GTSNPN and CDR2 SVGIG (reference sequence). Trimming removed 2 bases from V and 3 bases from J, with 10 bases in between. The CDR3 bases are TGTGCCTGGAGTTCAGGTTGGGACACTGAAGCTTTCTTT. As protein: CAWSSGWDTEAFF.

This chain uses TRBV7-2 with TRBJ2-2, with TRBD2 matching 9 bases. The CDR3 length is 15 residues. V lost 7 bases and J lost 6; bases outside the gene matches: 9. From germline, CDR1 is SGHTA and CDR2 FQGNSA. The CDR3 spells CASMPGLAWAGELFF. The DNA of the CDR3 is TGTGCCAGCATGCCGGGACTAGCATGGGCCGGGGAGCTGTTTTTT.

In regard to this clone: Additional DNA sequences in this sample encode the identical CDR3. The CDR3 DNA follows: TGTGCCAGCAGCTTGGGGGCCTCCTACAATGAGCAGTTCTTC. It encodes CASSLGASYNEQFF. The gene calls are TRBV11-2 and TRBJ2-1, with D maybe TRBD1 (6 bases). The CDR3 is made up of 14 amino acids. Between the trimmed V and J ends, which lost 3 bases and 0 bases, there was a span of 6 bases. Looked up from germline, CDR1 is SGHAT and CDR2 is FQNNGV.

The chain is built from TRBV7-2 and TRBJ2-7; TRBD2 matches at 8 bases. Germline loops: CDR1 SGHTA, CDR2 FQGNSA. The CDR3 spans 13 residues. Losses at the gene ends were 6 bases for V and 6 bases for J; bases not matched to a gene: 7. CDR3: CASSPGLVSEQYF. CDR3 DNA sequence: TGTGCCAGCAGTCCGGGACTAGTCTCCGAGCAGTACTTC.

The chain recombines TRBV15 with TRBJ1-5; TRBD1 matches at 9 bases. V dropped 4 bases and J dropped 3; count of bases not matched to a gene: 7. The CDR3 is 16 amino acids. CDR1 and CDR2 from the germline V gene are LNHNV and YYDKDF (reference sequence). Written as DNA, the CDR3 is TGTGCCACCAGCATCAGGGGACAGGGTAACAATCAGCCCCAGCATTTT. It codes for CATSIRGQGNNQPQHF.

This chain uses TRBV9 with TRBJ2-1; D is ambiguous. The CDR3 runs to 12 residues. Trimming stripped 0 bases from V and 9 bases from J, with 7 bases between. Germline V lookup: CDR1 SGDLS, CDR2 YYNGEE. The CDR3 nucleotides read TGTGCCAGCAGCGTAGAATGGGGTGAGCAGTTCTTC. This sequence encodes CASSVEWGEQFF. Full variable domain (remainder filled in from reference TRBV9 and TRBJ2-1): DSGVTQTPKHLITATGQRVTLRCSPRSGDLSVYWYQQSLDQGLQFLIQYYNGEERAKGNILERFSAQQFPDLHSELNLSSLELGDSALYFCASSVEWGEQFFGPGTRLTVL.

This sequence joins TRBV11-2 and TRBJ2-5; 8 nucleotides align to TRBD2. V shed 5 bases and J 0 bases; nucleotides not matched to a gene: 5. The CDR3 covers 15 residues. CDR1 SGHAT and CDR2 FQNNGV come from the germline V gene. CDR3 protein: CASSPSSGYQETQYF. For the CDR3, the DNA is TGTGCCAGCAGCCCTTCTAGCGGGTACCAAGAGACCCAGTACTTC. The full variable domain, rest sourced from reference TRBV11-2 and TRBJ2-5, is EAGVAQSPRYKIIEKRQSVAFWCNPISGHATLYWYQQILGQGPKLLIQFQNNGVVDDSQLPKDRFSAERLKGVDSTLKIQPAKLEDSAVYLCASSPSSGYQETQYFGPGTRLLVL.

The chain links TRBV5-1 to TRBJ2-7, with D perhaps TRBD2 (6 bases). Trimming shortened V by 0 bases and J by 6 bases, and 10 bases separated the two germline ends. Germline CDR1 SGHRS, CDR2 YFSETQ. The CDR3 runs 13 residues. Written as DNA, the CDR3 is TGCGCCAGCAGCTTGGCCGCGGGGTTCGAGCAGTACTTC. Amino acid sequence: CASSLAAGFEQYF.

V and J are TRBV27 and TRBJ2-1; D remains unclear. Germline V gene lookup returns CDR1 MNHEY and CDR2 SMNVEV (reference sequence). CDR3 size: 16 residues. The V end was cut by 7 bases, the J end by 0 bases, with 16 bases between. As DNA, the CDR3 is TGTGCCAGCAAGTCCGGACCTCCCAGCTCCTACAATGAGCAGTTCTTC. Residues: CASKSGPPSSYNEQFF.

Worth noting for this clone: The junction and the germline gene differ at one end; a read error may be behind it. Within the sample, other DNA sequences also encode this same CDR3. This rearrangement joins TRBV5-4 to TRBJ1-6; the D is unclear. CDR3 length: 14 amino acids. Germline V CDR1 and CDR2: SGHNT, YYREEE (reference sequence). In nucleotides, the CDR3 is TGTGCCAGCAGCTTGGAGGGCGTTAATTCACCCCTCCATTTT. Amino acids: CASSLEGVNSPLHF.

Details on this clone: Germline and junction disagree at one end, which may indicate a read error. The chain has TRBV30 and TRBJ2-3, with D tentatively TRBD1 (5 bases). This CDR3 is 13 amino acids long. CDR1 and CDR2 from the germline V gene are GTSNPN and SVGIG (reference sequence). CDR3 residues: CAWRDQGTATQYF. Here the CDR3 DNA reads TGTGCCTGGAGGGATCAGGGAACAGCTACGCAGTATTTT. Combining the CDR3 with reference TRBV30 and TRBJ2-3 gives the whole variable domain SQTIHQWPATLVQPVGSPLSLECTVEGTSNPNLYWYRQAAGRGLQLLFYSVGIGQISSEVPQNLSASRPQDRQFILSSKKLLLSDSGFYLCAWRDQGTATQYFGPGTRLTVL.

The rearrangement joins TRBV28 to TRBJ1-6, with D perhaps matching TRBD1 (5 bases). In germline, CDR1 is MDHEN, CDR2 SYDVKM. Between the trimmed V and J ends, which lost 6 bases and 8 bases, there was a span of 20 bases. This CDR3 is 16 amino acids long. The DNA for the CDR3 is TGTGCCAGCAGCCAGGTATTCGGGGGTAGTGATTCACCCCTCCACTTT. Amino acid sequence: CASSQVFGGSDSPLHF.

The chain combines TRBV7-6 with TRBJ2-1; the match to TRBD2 covers 10 bases. V dropped 1 base and J dropped 9; count of bases not matched to a gene: 6. CDR1 SGHVS and CDR2 FNYEAQ come from the germline V gene. This CDR3 spans 15 amino acids. The CDR3 nucleotides read TGTGCCAGCAGCTTAGGCAGTATAGCGGGAGGTGAGCAGTTCTTC. This sequence encodes CASSLGSIAGGEQFF.

The chain couples TRBV7-2 to TRBJ2-3; perhaps TRBD1 as D (6 bases). Germline V CDR1 and CDR2: SGHTA, FQGNSA. This CDR3 comprises 13 residues. Trimming pared 5 bases from V and 7 bases from J, leaving 13 bases between. CDR3 in DNA: TGTGCCAGCAGCAACACCAGGGGAAATACGCAGTATTTT. Translation: CASSNTRGNTQYF. The whole variable domain, remainder taken from reference TRBV7-2 and TRBJ2-3, is GAGVSQSPSNKVTEKGKDVELRCDPISGHTALYWYRQSLGQGLEFLIYFQGNSAPDKSGLPSDRFSAERTGGSVSTLTIQRTQQEDSAVYLCASSNTRGNTQYFGPGTRLTVL.